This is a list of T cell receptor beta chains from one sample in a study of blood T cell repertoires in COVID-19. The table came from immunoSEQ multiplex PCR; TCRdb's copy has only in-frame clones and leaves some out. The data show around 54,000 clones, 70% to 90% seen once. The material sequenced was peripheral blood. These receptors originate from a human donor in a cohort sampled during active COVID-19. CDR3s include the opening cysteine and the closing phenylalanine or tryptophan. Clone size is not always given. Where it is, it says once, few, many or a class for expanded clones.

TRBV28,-,CASSLRDRVGVEQYF
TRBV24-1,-,CATSDSRTDIEPTDTQYF
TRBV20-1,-,CSANQGNEQFF
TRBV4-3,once,CASSQTVGTGWNEQFF
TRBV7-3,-,CASSLGEAVHEQFF
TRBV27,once,CASSLGQGKNEQYF
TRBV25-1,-,CASSERLAGEADTQYF
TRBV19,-,CASSRPGQGYGYTF
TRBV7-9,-,CASSLVDLGVAYNEQFF
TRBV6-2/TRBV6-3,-,CASSFGGGYTEAFF
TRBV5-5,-,CASSLGAGWETQYF
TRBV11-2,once,CASSVNLATEAFF
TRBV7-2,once,CASSVSLMGQGNIGTQYF
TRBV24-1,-,CATSDRQPEGETQYF
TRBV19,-,CAIGAGFEQYF